Reported below is one T cell receptor (beta chain). The antigen remains unidentified. The junction departs from the called germline gene at one end, perhaps through a read error. The CDR3 has 16 residues. CDR1 is SGHTA and CDR2 is FQGTGA in the germline V gene. These data originate in a study of cytomegalovirus exposure and HLA in healthy donors. General observations from the study: The dataset shows that most TCR sequences were rare, while some public TCRs occurred in many donors.

In the PCR, 60 Vbeta and 13 Jbeta primers were used. Sequencing was performed with immunoSEQ multiplex PCR; in TCRdb, only in-frame clones are kept and a portion is missing. Of 110,000 to 150,000 clones in the sample, about 79% were seen once. The rearrangement uses TRBV7-3 and TRBJ2-5; TRBD2 aligns across 12 bases. The TCR originated in a male donor in good health and CMV-seronegative. The sequenced material came from PBMCs. DNA for the CDR3: TGTGCCAGCAGCACTAGCGGGAGGACCTGGGGGGAGACTCAGTACTTC. It yields the protein CASSTSGRTWGETQYF.